This T cell receptor beta chain was obtained from a study of blood T cell repertoires in COVID-19. V lost 0 bases to trimming and J lost 3 bases, with 9 bases between them. Germline assignment: CDR1 LGHNA and CDR2 YSLEER. The CDR3 consists of 15 residues. Sequencing used immunoSEQ multiplex PCR; TCRdb keeps in-frame clones, though not all of them. The data contain 250,000 to 350,000 clones, approximately 92% of them singletons. Individuals drawn from around 25 US areas were roughly 18 to 89 years old. Cohorts were assigned according to the clinical history that participants reported. Cohort 3 donors were reported recovered after two negative PCRs, clearance, or symptom resolution.

The sequencing input was PBMCs or T cells enriched from blood (not recorded which). This clonotype was sampled from a woman aged 25-40 years who had recovered from COVID-19. J is TRBJ1-3 and V is TRBV4-3; tentative D call: TRBD1 (5 bases). The CDR3 protein is CASSQEGVGGNTIYF. The CDR3 nucleotides are TGCGCCAGCAGCCAAGAAGGGGTGGGTGGAAACACCATATATTTT.